Detailed here is one T cell receptor (beta chain). This specimen comes from a study of shared clonotypes between healthy human individuals. There are 17 residues in the CDR3. The method was immunoSEQ multiplex PCR; TCRdb's version includes in-frame clones alone and lacks a portion of them. This repertoire shows about half a million clones, 81% found once; its top ten account for approximately 12%. The J gene is TRBJ2-3, the V gene TRBV21-1; the listed D gene, TRBD2, was not tested against the DNA. TRBV21-1 is reported as a pseudogene. The source is a woman in her 40s in good health. Some clones in this sample may be carry-over from other donors' samples. Sequenced sample: PBMCs. The CDR3: CASSKSLAGWGGDTQYF. CDR3 bases: TGTGCCAGCAGCAAGTCTCTAGCGGGATGGGGGGGAGATACGCAGTATTTT.